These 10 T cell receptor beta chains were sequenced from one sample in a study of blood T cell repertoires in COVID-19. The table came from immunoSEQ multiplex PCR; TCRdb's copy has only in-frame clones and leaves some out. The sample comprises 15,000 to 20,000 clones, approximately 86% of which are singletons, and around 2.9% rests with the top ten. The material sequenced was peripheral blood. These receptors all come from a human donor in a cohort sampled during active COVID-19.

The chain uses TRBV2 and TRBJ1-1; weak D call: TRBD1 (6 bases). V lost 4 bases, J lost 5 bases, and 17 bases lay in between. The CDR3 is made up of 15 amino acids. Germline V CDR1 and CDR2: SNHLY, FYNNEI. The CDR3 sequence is CASSVKRTAGTEAFF. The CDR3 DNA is TGTGCCAGCAGTGTAAAACGGACAGCGGGAACTGAAGCTTTCTTT.

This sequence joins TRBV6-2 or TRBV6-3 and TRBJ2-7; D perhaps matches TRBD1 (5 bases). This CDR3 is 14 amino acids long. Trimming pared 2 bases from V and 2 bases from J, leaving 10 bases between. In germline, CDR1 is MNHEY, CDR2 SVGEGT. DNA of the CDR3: TGTGCCAGCAGTTACCCGGACACCACCTACGAGCAGTACTTC. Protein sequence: CASSYPDTTYEQYF.

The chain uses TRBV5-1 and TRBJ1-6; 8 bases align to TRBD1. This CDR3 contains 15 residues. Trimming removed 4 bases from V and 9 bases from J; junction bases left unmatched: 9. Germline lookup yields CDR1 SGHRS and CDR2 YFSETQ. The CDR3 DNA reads TGCGCCAGCAGCCTCGCCGGACAGGGAGTTTCACCCCTCCACTTT. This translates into CASSLAGQGVSPLHF.

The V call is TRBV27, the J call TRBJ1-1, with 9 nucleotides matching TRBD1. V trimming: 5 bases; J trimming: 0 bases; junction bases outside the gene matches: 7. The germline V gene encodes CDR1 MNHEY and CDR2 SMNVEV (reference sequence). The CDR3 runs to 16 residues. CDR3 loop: CASSPTGGAMNTEAFF. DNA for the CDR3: TGTGCCAGCAGTCCTACAGGGGGCGCGATGAACACTGAAGCTTTCTTT.

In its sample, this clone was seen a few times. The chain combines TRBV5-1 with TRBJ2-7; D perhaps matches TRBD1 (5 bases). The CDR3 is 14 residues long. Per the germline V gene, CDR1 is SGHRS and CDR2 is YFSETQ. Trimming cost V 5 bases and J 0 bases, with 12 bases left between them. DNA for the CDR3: TGCGCCAGCAGTTTGACGGACAACTCCTACGAGCAGTACTTC. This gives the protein CASSLTDNSYEQYF. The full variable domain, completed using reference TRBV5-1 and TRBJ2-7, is KAGVTQTPRYLIKTRGQQVTLSCSPISGHRSVSWYQQTPGQGLQFLFEYFSETQRNKGNFPGRFSGRQFSNSRSEMNVSTLELGDSALYLCASSLTDNSYEQYFGPGTRLTVT.

Here the CDR3 DNA reads TGTGCCAGCATGGACAGGGGGGATGGCTACACCTTC. Translation: CASMDRGDGYTF. This rearrangement joins TRBV25-1 to TRBJ1-2; 10 nucleotides align to TRBD1. The junction had 2 bases not matched to a gene; V was cut back by 7 bases and J by 6 bases. The CDR3 contains 12 residues. Per the germline V gene, CDR1 is MGHDK and CDR2 is SYGVNS.

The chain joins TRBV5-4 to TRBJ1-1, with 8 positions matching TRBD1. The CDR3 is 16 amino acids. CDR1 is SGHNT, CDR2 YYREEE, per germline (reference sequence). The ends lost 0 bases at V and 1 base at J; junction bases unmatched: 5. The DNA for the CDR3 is TGTGCCAGCAGCTTGGTCTTTCAGGGGGCGAACACTGAAGCTTTCTTT. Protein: CASSLVFQGANTEAFF.

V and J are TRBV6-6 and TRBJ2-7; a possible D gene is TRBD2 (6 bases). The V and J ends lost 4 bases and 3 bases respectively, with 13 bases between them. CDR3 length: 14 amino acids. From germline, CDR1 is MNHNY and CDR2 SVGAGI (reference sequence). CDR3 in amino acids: CASSSPTRNYEQYF. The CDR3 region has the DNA TGTGCCAGCAGTTCCCCGACTAGAAACTACGAGCAGTACTTC.

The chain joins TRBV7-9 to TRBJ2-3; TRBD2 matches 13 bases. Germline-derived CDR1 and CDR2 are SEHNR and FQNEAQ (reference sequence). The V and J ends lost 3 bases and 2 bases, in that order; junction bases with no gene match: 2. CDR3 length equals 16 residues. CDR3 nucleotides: TGTGCCAGCAGCTTTACTAGCGGGGGGGCCACAGATACGCAGTATTTT. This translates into CASSFTSGGATDTQYF.

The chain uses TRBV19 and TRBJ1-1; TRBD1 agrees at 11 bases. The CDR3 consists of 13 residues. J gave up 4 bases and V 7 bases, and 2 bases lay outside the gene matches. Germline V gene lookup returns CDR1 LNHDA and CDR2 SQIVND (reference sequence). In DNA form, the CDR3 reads TGTGCCAGTACCGGGACAGGGGGCACTGAAGCTTTCTTT. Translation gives CASTGTGGTEAFF.